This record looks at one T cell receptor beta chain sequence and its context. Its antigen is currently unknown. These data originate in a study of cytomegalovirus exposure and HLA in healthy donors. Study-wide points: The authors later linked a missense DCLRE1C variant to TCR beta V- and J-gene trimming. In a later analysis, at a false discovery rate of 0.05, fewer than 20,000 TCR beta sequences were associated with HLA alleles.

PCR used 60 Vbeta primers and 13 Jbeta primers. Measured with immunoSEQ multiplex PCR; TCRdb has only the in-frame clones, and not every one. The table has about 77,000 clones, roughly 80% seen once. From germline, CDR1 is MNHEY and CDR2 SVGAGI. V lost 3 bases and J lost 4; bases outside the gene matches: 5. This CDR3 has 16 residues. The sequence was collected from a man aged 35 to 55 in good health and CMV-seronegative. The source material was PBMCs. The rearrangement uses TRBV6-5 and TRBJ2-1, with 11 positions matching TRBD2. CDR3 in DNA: TGTGCCAGCAGTTATTCTAGCGGGAGGCCATACAATGAGCAGTTCTTC. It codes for CASSYSSGRPYNEQFF.